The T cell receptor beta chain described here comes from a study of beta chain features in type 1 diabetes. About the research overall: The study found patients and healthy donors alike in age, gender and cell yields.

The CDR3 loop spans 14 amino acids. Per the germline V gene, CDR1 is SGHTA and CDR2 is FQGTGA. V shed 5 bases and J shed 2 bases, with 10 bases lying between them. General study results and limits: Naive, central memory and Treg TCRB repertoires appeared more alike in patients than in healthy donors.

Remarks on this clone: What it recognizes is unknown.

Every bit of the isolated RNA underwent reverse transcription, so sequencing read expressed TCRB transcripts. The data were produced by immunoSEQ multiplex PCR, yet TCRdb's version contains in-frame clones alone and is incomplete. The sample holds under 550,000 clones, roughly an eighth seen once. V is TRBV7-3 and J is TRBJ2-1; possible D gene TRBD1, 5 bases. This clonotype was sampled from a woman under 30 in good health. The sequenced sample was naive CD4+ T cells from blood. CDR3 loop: CASSVDRAYNEQFF. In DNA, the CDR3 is TGTGCCAGCAGCGTTGACAGAGCCTACAATGAGCAGTTCTTC.